These T cell receptor beta chains were read from a single sample in a study of T cell repertoires in cytomegalovirus infection. TCRdb independently ran MiXCR on the reads; one entry per CDR3 protein. Of about 100,000 distinct CDR3 sequences listed, 42% are singletons. No cognate antigen is known for these TCRs. Source: CD8+ T cells from cultured PBMCs, taken from culture after CMV antigen stimulation. All receptors derive from a human donor in good health (CMV status not recorded). Some clones in this sample may be carry-over from other donors' samples. Both conserved end residues are trimmed from each CDR3. The size field is filled for only some rows; it gives once, few, many or a size class.

size | J | V | CDR3
few | TRBJ1-1 | TRBV4-2 | ASSQGSGQGMGEAF
NA | TRBJ2-7 | TRBV7-3 | ASSYSWGYEQY
NA | TRBJ2-7 | TRBV2 | ATRTAHTEQY
NA | TRBJ2-7 | TRBV12-3/TRBV12-4 | ASSSTNTYYEQY
NA | TRBJ2-7 | TRBV27 | ASSYAGTSGLYEQY
many | TRBJ2-7 | TRBV11-2 | ASSLEGGGAYEQY
NA | TRBJ1-2 | TRBV20-1 | SAAQEGYGYT
many | TRBJ2-1 | TRBV20-1 | SAEGGSSYNEQF
NA | TRBJ1-2 | TRBV4-1 | ASSQETGWHGRGYT
NA | TRBJ1-1 | TRBV7-2 | ASSFDSLNTEAF
few | TRBJ2-3 | TRBV24-1 | ATSDTTTSGGARDTQY
NA | TRBJ1-3 | TRBV7-2 | ASSLVFSGNTIY
NA | TRBJ2-3 | TRBV11-3 | ASSFLGGGADTQY
NA | TRBJ2-3 | TRBV11-2 | ASSSVSLAGGGDTQY
NA | TRBJ2-3 | TRBV11-2 | ASSRTDITDTQY
NA | TRBJ1-5 | TRBV28 | ASGDQGNQPQH
NA | TRBJ2-7 | TRBV7-8 | ASSPPAGAYEQY
NA | TRBJ2-5 | TRBV2 | ASSDSQAEETQY
NA | TRBJ2-3 | TRBV11-2 | ASSLLLAADTDTQY
NA | TRBJ1-2 | TRBV27 | ASRLRGSLYGYT
NA | TRBJ2-1 | TRBV5-6 | ASSLAVIEQF
few | TRBJ1-2 | TRBV27 | ASKPPGGYGYT
NA | TRBJ1-2 | TRBV2 | ASSGPTSSAGYT
NA | TRBJ2-1 | TRBV5-4 | ASSWYTESYNEQF
NA | TRBJ2-7 | TRBV7-1 | ASSAKGEQY
NA | TRBJ2-7 | TRBV12-3/TRBV12-4 | ASSLGPAVDEQY
many | TRBJ1-5 | TRBV5-6 | ASSLGNQPQH
NA | TRBJ2-7 | TRBV12-3/TRBV12-4 | ASSFGGTNYEQY
NA | TRBJ1-2 | TRBV13 | ASRQRGGSRDYGYT
NA | TRBJ2-7 | TRBV4-1 | ASSPWTGVRNEQY
NA | TRBJ2-1 | TRBV2 | ASSETSSYNEQF
NA | TRBJ2-1 | TRBV5-1 | ASRRRSSYNEQF
few | TRBJ1-1 | TRBV7-3 | ASSLWAQGTEAF
NA | TRBJ1-5 | TRBV12-3/TRBV12-4 | ASSLSGSNQPQH
NA | TRBJ2-2 | TRBV19 | ASSGQTTGELF
NA | TRBJ1-1 | TRBV12-3/TRBV12-4 | ASSSGFRDPGNTEAF
NA | TRBJ1-1 | TRBV15 | ATSRAVGTVNTEAF
NA | TRBJ2-7 | TRBV28 | ASSSEPPRTGIYEQY
many | TRBJ2-7 | TRBV4-1 | ASSLPGQPTYEQY
few | TRBJ2-2 | TRBV7-6 | ASSPGTGSGELF
NA | TRBJ2-3 | TRBV7-9 | ASSSSFSDTQY
NA | TRBJ2-1 | TRBV3-1 | ASSQVAGTTYNEQF
NA | TRBJ2-5 | TRBV27 | ASSRGRKDNQETQY
NA | TRBJ1-1 | TRBV10-3 | AISEAPMNTEAF
NA | TRBJ1-5 | TRBV27 | ASSLRDRPGQPQH
NA | TRBJ1-1 | TRBV7-6 | ASSLAGGGGTEAF